The sequence of this T cell receptor (beta chain) was determined in a study of T cell responses to AZD1222 COVID-19 vaccine. On this clone: The target antigen is unknown.

Whole-study findings and limits: Sampled repertoires all dated from after the peak T cell response. The donors showed a predominance of white British ancestry and of females, with possible underestimation of clonal diversity. Unmutated variant regions reportedly attract nearly half of all spike-specific TCRs.

Assay used: immunoSEQ multiplex PCR; TCRdb lists only in-frame clones, some missing. Found here are about 120,000 clones, 70% to 90% of them singletons; the top ten hold 4.5% to 5%. The TCR sequence derives from an adult in good health. The sample consisted of peripheral blood, taken on day 0 of AZD1222 vaccination.

For the CDR3, the DNA is TGTGCCAGCTCACCAGGAGGAGATCGATACGAGCAGTACTTC. Amino acids: CASSPGGDRYEQYF. This chain uses TRBV18 with TRBJ2-7, with D maybe TRBD2 (5 bases). V gave up 2 bases and J gave up 4 bases, with 12 bases separating them. CDR3 length: 14 residues. The germline V gene encodes CDR1 KGHSH and CDR2 LQKENI.